This T cell receptor beta chain is from a study of T cell responses to AZD1222 COVID-19 vaccine. Findings of the study overall: A mostly white British donor set with more females was recruited, and clonal diversity was possibly underestimated. It was only after the peak T cell response that any repertoires were sampled. The study found vaccine-associated CD4 TCRs spanning spike, dominant at 160-218 and 743-854.

The CDR3 consists of 16 residues. Germline V lookup: CDR1 LNHDA, CDR2 SQIVND (reference sequence). The V end was cut by 3 bases, the J end by 2 bases, with 14 bases between. A note on this clone: The antigen remains undetermined.

The repertoire was sequenced with immunoSEQ multiplex PCR; TCRdb's copy has only in-frame clones and lacks some. The data hold about 270,000 clones, with 90% to 95% observed a single time. The sequencing here drew on peripheral blood, taken 28 days after the second AZD1222 dose. The chain couples TRBV19 to TRBJ1-5; no definite D call. This clonotype was obtained from an adult who received the AZD1222 COVID-19 vaccine. CDR3 protein: CASSIRREFGNQPQHF. DNA for the CDR3: TGTGCCAGTAGTATTAGACGAGAATTCGGCAATCAGCCCCAGCATTTT.